One and the same sample provided the 27 T cell receptor beta chains below, sequenced in a study of OX40 agonist ivuxolimab in advanced cancers. Assay: immunoSEQ multiplex PCR; the TCRdb copy retains only in-frame clones and omits some. The top ten hold 4.8% of the sample, which has 65,000 to 95,000 clones, 85% to 95% seen once. The source was CD4+ or CD8+ T cells sorted from blood, collected in a trial of the OX40 agonist ivuxolimab. All receptors come from an adult with an advanced solid tumor such as melanoma, head and neck, liver or kidney cancer.

The chain carries TRBV19 and TRBJ1-5; 9 positions match TRBD1. Germline CDR1 LNHDA, CDR2 SQIVND (reference sequence). Losses at the gene ends were 4 bases for V and 4 bases for J; bases not matched to a gene: 8. The CDR3 contains 16 residues. The CDR3 nucleotides read TGTGCCAGTAGTACTTGGGACAGGGAGAGTAATCAGCCCCAGCATTTT. This codes for CASSTWDRESNQPQHF.

This chain's CDR3 is CASSQDAGADTQYF. The CDR3 DNA is TGTGCCAGCAGCCAGGACGCGGGGGCAGATACGCAGTATTTT. The rearrangement uses TRBV5-4 and TRBJ2-3; TRBD2 matches at 7 bases. CDR3 size: 14 residues. Per germline, CDR1 SGHNT and CDR2 YYREEE (reference sequence). V lost 4 bases, J lost 4 bases, and 6 bases stayed unmatched. Filled out from reference TRBV5-4 and TRBJ2-3, the complete variable domain reads ETGVTQSPTHLIKTRGQQVTLRCSSQSGHNTVSWYQQALGQGPQFIFQYYREEENGRGNFPPRFSGLQFPNYSSELNVNALELDDSALYLCASSQDAGADTQYFGPGTRLTVL.

The chain uses TRBV10-3 and TRBJ2-2, with 7 bases matching TRBD1. V lost 9 bases to trimming and J lost 5 bases; unmatched junction nucleotides: 9. The CDR3 runs to 14 residues. Germline loops: CDR1 ENHRY, CDR2 SYGVKD. DNA of the CDR3: TGTGCCATTGGTACAGGGGCTCTAACCGGGGAGCTGTTTTTT. Amino acids: CAIGTGALTGELFF.

This chain links TRBV21-1 with TRBJ1-3; the tabulated D call, TRBD1, remains unverified against the DNA. TRBV21-1 represents a pseudogene. This CDR3 has 15 residues. Here the CDR3 reads CASSGTGVSGNTIYF. CDR3 nucleotides: TGTGCCAGCAGCGGGACAGGGGTCTCTGGAAACACCATATATTTT.

The rearrangement links TRBV6-5 to TRBJ1-2; TRBD1 is a possible D gene (5 bases). Trimming took 5 bases from V and 4 from J, leaving 14 bases between them. Germline CDR1 reads MNHEY; CDR2 reads SVGAGI. The CDR3 length is 14 residues. In DNA, the CDR3 is TGTGCCAGCAGTACGGGACGGGGAATCTATGGCTACACCTTC. This encodes CASSTGRGIYGYTF.

The table lists this clone with a count of one. The V and J genes are TRBV6-5 and TRBJ1-5, with 7 bases lining up with TRBD1. Germline CDR1 MNHEY, CDR2 SVGAGI. CDR3 length equals 14 residues. With V trimmed by 6 bases and J by 4 bases, 6 bases remained unmatched. The CDR3 nucleotides read TGTGCCAGCAGACGGATACAGGGGAATCAGCCCCAGCATTTT. Translation gives CASRRIQGNQPQHF.

Notes on this clone: The junction and the germline gene differ at one end; a read error may be behind it. The chain joins TRBV7-7 to TRBJ2-5, with 7 bases matching TRBD1. CDR3 length equals 15 residues. Germline lookup yields CDR1 SSHAT and CDR2 FNYEAQ (reference sequence). CDR3 region: CASSLAKGAGETQYF. The CDR3 nucleotides are TGTGCTAGCAGCTTAGCGAAGGGGGCGGGAGAGACCCAGTACTTC.

Concerning this clone itself: Relative to the germline gene, one junction end is altered; a read error may explain this. The V call is TRBV7-7, the J call TRBJ2-1; D call uncertain. Germline CDR1 SSHAT, CDR2 FNYEAQ (reference sequence). CDR3 length: 13 amino acids. CDR3 in amino acids: CASSLFGGNEQFF. The CDR3, as DNA: TGTGCTAGCAGTCTCTTCGGTGGGAATGAGCAGTTCTTC.

The rearrangement joins TRBV5-8 to TRBJ2-7; D is ambiguous. The V end lost 0 bases, the J end lost 3 bases, and 1 base lay between the germline ends. The CDR3 covers 11 residues. Germline V gene sequence: CDR1 SGHTS, CDR2 YDEGEE. The CDR3 loop is CASSLDYEQYF. In nucleotides, the CDR3 is TGTGCCAGCAGCTTGGACTACGAGCAGTACTTC.

The chain carries TRBV2 and TRBJ2-5; D not resolved. The CDR3 is 14 residues long. Germline V gene data show CDR1 as SNHLY and CDR2 as FYNNEI. V was shortened by 2 bases and J by 0 bases, with 7 bases between the two germline ends. CDR3 DNA sequence: TGTGCCAGCAGTGAACGGCAGTACCAAGAGACCCAGTACTTC. Encoded protein: CASSERQYQETQYF.

This clone was found once. The chain has TRBV7-2 and TRBJ2-2; D possibly corresponds to TRBD1 (5 bases). The CDR3 runs to 15 residues. Germline CDR1 SGHTA, CDR2 FQGNSA. Trimming left V 4 bases short and J 5 bases short, with 14 bases between. As DNA, the CDR3 is TGTGCCAGCAGCTCGGCTAGGGGATTGACCGGGGAGCTGTTTTTT. It is translated as CASSSARGLTGELFF.

The chain combines TRBV2 with TRBJ2-1; the D gene could be TRBD1 or TRBD2 (6 bases each). Germline V gene lookup returns CDR1 SNHLY and CDR2 FYNNEI. V dropped 4 bases and J dropped 7 bases, with 14 bases sitting between them. This CDR3 region has 14 residues. The CDR3 DNA reads as TGTGCCAGCAGTGTGGCTAGGGGGGATAATGAGCAGTTCTTC. It encodes CASSVARGDNEQFF.

J is TRBJ1-2 and V is TRBV6-1, with D hard to call. Germline loops: CDR1 MNHNS, CDR2 SASEGT. V was shortened by 7 bases and J by 3 bases, with 18 bases between the two germline ends. The CDR3 runs to 15 residues. This CDR3 reads CASTQEAAGDYGYTF. The DNA for the CDR3 is TGTGCCAGCACCCAAGAGGCAGCTGGAGACTATGGCTACACCTTC.

This chain connects TRBV7-2 to TRBJ1-1; 7 positions agree with TRBD1. The CDR3 runs 15 residues. The germline V gene encodes CDR1 SGHTA and CDR2 FQGNSA. Trimming removed 2 bases from V and 0 bases from J; junction bases left unmatched: 3. The CDR3: CASSLWDSMNTEAFF. The CDR3 nucleotides are TGTGCCAGCAGCTTATGGGACAGCATGAACACTGAAGCTTTCTTT. The whole variable domain, remainder taken from reference TRBV7-2 and TRBJ1-1, is GAGVSQSPSNKVTEKGKDVELRCDPISGHTALYWYRQSLGQGLEFLIYFQGNSAPDKSGLPSDRFSAERTGGSVSTLTIQRTQQEDSAVYLCASSLWDSMNTEAFFGQGTRLTVV.

This chain uses TRBV7-2 with TRBJ2-5, with 8 nucleotides matching TRBD2. J gave up 5 bases and V 4 bases, and 9 bases lay outside the gene matches. The germline CDR1 and CDR2 sequences are SGHTA and FQGNSA. The CDR3 has 15 residues. The CDR3, as DNA: TGTGCCAGCAGCTCCCTTGCTAGCGGGTGGGAGACCCAGTACTTC. This sequence encodes CASSSLASGWETQYF. The full variable domain, in which reference TRBV7-2 and TRBJ2-5 provide the parts outside the CDR3, is GAGVSQSPSNKVTEKGKDVELRCDPISGHTALYWYRQSLGQGLEFLIYFQGNSAPDKSGLPSDRFSAERTGGSVSTLTIQRTQQEDSAVYLCASSSLASGWETQYFGPGTRLLVL.

A few counts support this clone. Here the CDR3 reads CATSRGGLDGSGELFF. DNA of the CDR3: TGTGCCACCAGCAGAGGGGGACTAGATGGGTCCGGGGAGCTGTTTTTT. This chain connects TRBV15 to TRBJ2-2; the match to TRBD2 covers 8 bases. V shed 1 base, J shed 6 bases, and the junction held 7 bases outside the gene matches. The CDR3 is 16 amino acids. The V gene's germline CDR1 is LNHNV and CDR2 YYDKDF (reference sequence).

The rearrangement joins TRBV5-1 to TRBJ2-1; 8 bases line up with TRBD2. V lost 0 bases, J lost 4 bases, and 6 bases stayed unmatched. Germline-derived CDR1 and CDR2 are SGHRS and YFSETQ. The CDR3 runs to 16 residues. The DNA for the CDR3 is TGCGCCAGCAGCTTGGAGGTAGCGGGAAAGTACAATGAGCAGTTCTTC. Translation: CASSLEVAGKYNEQFF.

This clone turned up a few times. The genes are TRBV29-1 and TRBJ2-7; D is tentatively TRBD1 or TRBD2 (5 bases each). Trimming cost V 3 bases and J 5 bases, with 14 bases left between them. This CDR3 has 13 amino acids. The germline gives CDR1 SQVTM, CDR2 ANQGSEA. DNA of the CDR3: TGCAGCGTTGATTCGCAGGGAGCCAACGAGCAGTACTTC. Residues: CSVDSQGANEQYF.

This clone was detected a few times. This chain joins TRBV5-3 and TRBJ2-1, with 8 positions matching TRBD2. TRBV5-3 is annotated as an ORF whose role is uncertain. The trim removed 0 bases at V and 7 bases at J, leaving 6 bases unmatched. This CDR3 contains 15 residues. The CDR3 sequence is CARSLGSGSVNEQFF. Written as DNA, the CDR3 is TGTGCCAGAAGCTTGGGAAGCGGGAGTGTTAATGAGCAGTTCTTC.

CDR3 sequence: CASMDGRGELFF. CDR3 nucleotide sequence: TGCGCCAGCATGGACGGCCGTGGGGAGCTGTTTTTT. This chain links TRBV5-1 with TRBJ2-2; D is undetermined. The V end was cut by 6 bases, the J end by 8 bases, with 11 bases between. Per germline, CDR1 SGHRS and CDR2 YFSETQ. This CDR3 region has 12 residues.

V usage is TRBV4-3 and J usage is TRBJ2-3, with D possibly being TRBD1 (6 bases). The CDR3 is made up of 16 amino acids. Deletions cut 1 base from V and 6 bases from J, with 17 bases between. Germline CDR1 and CDR2: LGHNA and YSLEER. CDR3 sequence (DNA): TGCGCCAGCAGCCAAGTCGCAGGGTTAAGGGGGGATACGCAGTATTTT. Amino acids: CASSQVAGLRGDTQYF.

The gene calls are TRBV11-3 and TRBJ2-5; tentative D call: TRBD1 (6 bases). The V end lost 7 bases, the J end lost 1 base, and 13 bases lay between the germline ends. The CDR3 covers 14 residues. Germline CDR1 SGHNT, CDR2 YENEEA. DNA for the CDR3: TGTGCCAGCACCGAGACAGGTATCCAAGAGACCCAGTACTTC. This codes for CASTETGIQETQYF.

This chain uses TRBV9 with TRBJ2-1; D gene uncertain. Germline assignment: CDR1 SGDLS and CDR2 YYNGEE. The ends were cut back, 2 bases at V and 0 bases at J, with 9 bases in the middle. The CDR3 extends over 15 amino acids. CDR3 DNA sequence: TGTGCCAGCAGCGTGTTGGGCACCTCCTACAATGAGCAGTTCTTC. Amino acids: CASSVLGTSYNEQFF.

The chain carries TRBV2 and TRBJ2-2; TRBD1 matches 10 bases. V lost 7 bases to trimming and J lost 3 bases; unmatched junction nucleotides: 8. Germline lookup yields CDR1 SNHLY and CDR2 FYNNEI. CDR3 length: 16 residues. This chain's CDR3 is CASTKGQGIYTGELFF. The CDR3 nucleotides read TGTGCCAGCACCAAGGGACAGGGGATCTACACCGGGGAGCTGTTTTTT.

The chain recombines TRBV11-3 with TRBJ1-1; no clear D. The CDR3 sequence is 15 residues long. Trimming pared 0 bases from V and 7 bases from J, leaving 15 bases between. Germline assignment: CDR1 SGHNT and CDR2 YENEEA. This CDR3 is CASSLDPARAGEAFF. The CDR3 region has the DNA TGTGCCAGCAGCTTAGACCCAGCTAGGGCAGGTGAAGCTTTCTTT.

The chain uses TRBV11-2 and TRBJ2-3; a weak D match, TRBD2 (6 bases). V was trimmed by 1 base and J by 6 bases, leaving 17 bases between them. The CDR3 loop spans 16 amino acids. CDR1 is SGHAT and CDR2 is FQNNGV in the germline V gene. This CDR3 is CASSLGYSFRGDTQYF. The DNA for the CDR3 is TGTGCCAGCAGCTTAGGGTACTCCTTTCGGGGGGATACGCAGTATTTT.

This clone was counted once. This rearrangement joins TRBV29-1 to TRBJ2-5; D gene unclear. CDR1 and CDR2 (germline): SQVTM, ANQGSEA. The V end was cut by 3 bases, the J end by 0 bases, with 5 bases between. The CDR3 loop spans 12 amino acids. The CDR3 DNA follows: TGCAGCGTTGACAAGAACCAAGAGACCCAGTACTTC. Amino acid sequence: CSVDKNQETQYF.